Listed below are T cell receptor beta chains from one sample, sequenced in a study of shared clonotypes between healthy human individuals. Method: immunoSEQ multiplex PCR; TCRdb's copy keeps in-frame clones and lacks some. The sample includes a few hundred thousand clones, less than 97% of them seen just once. Sample: naive CD8+ T cells sorted from blood. These receptors all stem from a woman in her 30s in good health. CDR3s include the opening cysteine and the closing phenylalanine or tryptophan. The order of the fields is V gene, D gene, clone size, J gene, CDR3 protein, CDR3 DNA. A D gene is named only where the DNA matches it firmly. Expanded clones get a size class; other rows say once, few or many, or leave the size out.

TRBV28	.	.	TRBJ2-7	CASSWASSYEQYF	TGTGCCAGCAGCTGGGCCTCTTCCTACGAGCAGTACTTC
TRBV5-1	.	.	TRBJ2-7	CASSLGGAEQYF	TGCGCCAGCAGCTTGGGGGGGGCCGAGCAGTACTTC
TRBV9	.	.	TRBJ2-3	CASSASRGGHTDTQYF	TGTGCCAGCAGCGCGTCGCGAGGGGGGCACACAGATACGCAGTATTTT
TRBV4-1	.	.	TRBJ1-2	CASSQVRSVLEAGYTF	TGCGCCAGCAGCCAAGTAAGGTCGGTATTGGAAGCCGGCTACACCTTC
TRBV29-1	.	.	TRBJ2-2	CSVEETGELFF	TGCAGCGTTGAAGAAACAGGGGAGCTGTTTTTT
TRBV4-1	.	.	TRBJ2-1	CASSQVKNNEQFF	TGCGCCAGCAGCCAAGTGAAAAACAATGAGCAGTTCTTC
TRBV5-6	TRBD1	.	TRBJ2-1	CASSLAPDRNNEQFF	TGTGCCAGCAGCTTGGCACCGGACAGGAACAATGAGCAGTTCTTC
TRBV20-1	.	.	TRBJ2-5	CSAPRLETQYF	TGCAGTGCCCCACGGCTGGAGACCCAGTACTTC
TRBV7-8	TRBD2	.	TRBJ2-1	CASSWTSGSDEQFF	TGTGCCAGCAGCTGGACTAGCGGGAGTGATGAGCAGTTCTTC
TRBV10-1	.	once	TRBJ1-1	CASSESAQGNTEAFF	TGCGCCAGCAGTGAGTCGGCACAGGGGAACACTGAAGCTTTCTTT
TRBV9	.	.	TRBJ2-1	CASSVAEGIYNEQFF	TGTGCCAGCAGCGTAGCCGAGGGCATCTACAATGAGCAGTTCTTC
TRBV7-6	.	.	TRBJ2-7	CASSLAGSNDEQYF	TGTGCCAGCAGCTTAGCTGGGAGTAACGACGAGCAGTACTTC
TRBV27	.	.	TRBJ1-2	CASSPAGSFGGYTF	TGTGCCAGCAGTCCAGCAGGCAGTTTCGGTGGCTACACCTTC
TRBV10-3	.	.	TRBJ1-3	CAIRSQEPQGFGNTIYF	TGTGCCATCAGGTCCCAAGAACCCCAGGGGTTTGGAAACACCATATATTTT
TRBV13	TRBD2	.	TRBJ2-1	CASSSGLAGGYEQFF	TGTGCCAGCAGCTCGGGACTAGCGGGAGGGTATGAGCAGTTCTTC
TRBV19	.	.	TRBJ1-2	CASTSDRDIGNYGYTF	TGTGCCAGTACCTCAGACCGGGACATTGGGAACTATGGCTACACCTTC
TRBV25-1	TRBD2	.	TRBJ2-1	CASSEFSGRQGEQFF	TGTGCCAGCAGTGAATTTAGCGGGAGACAGGGTGAGCAGTTCTTC
TRBV7-9	TRBD2	.	TRBJ2-1	CASSLRAGTSNEQFF	TGTGCCAGCAGCTTAAGAGCCGGGACTAGCAATGAGCAGTTCTTC
TRBV7-6	TRBD2	.	TRBJ2-1	CASSLDRSGGNEQFF	TGTGCCAGCAGCTTAGATCGTTCGGGGGGGAATGAGCAGTTCTTC
TRBV28	.	few	TRBJ1-2	CASMQVPAVGGYTF	TGTGCCAGCATGCAGGTCCCTGCGGTGGGTGGCTACACCTTC
TRBV28	TRBD1	.	TRBJ1-2	CASSLQGTRDGYTF	TGTGCCAGCAGTCTACAGGGGACCAGGGATGGCTACACCTTC
TRBV19	.	.	TRBJ1-2	CASSMWGANYGYTF	TGTGCCAGTAGTATGTGGGGAGCTAACTATGGCTACACCTTC
TRBV27	.	.	TRBJ1-3	CASSPSQNSGNTIYF	TGTGCCAGCAGTCCATCACAGAACTCTGGAAACACCATATATTTT
TRBV4-1	.	.	TRBJ2-2	CASSHGRTGELFF	TGCGCCAGCAGCCATGGGAGAACCGGGGAGCTGTTTTTT
TRBV2	.	once	TRBJ1-2	CASSELLGQANYGYTF	TGTGCCAGCAGTGAATTATTGGGGCAGGCCAACTATGGCTACACCTTC
TRBV27	.	.	TRBJ2-2	CASIGTNTGELFF	TGTGCCAGCATCGGGACTAACACCGGGGAGCTGTTTTTT
TRBV27	.	.	TRBJ2-7	CASSVTGSYEQYF	TGTGCCAGTAGTGTGACAGGCTCCTACGAGCAGTACTTC
TRBV7-9	.	.	TRBJ2-7	CASSLYDEQYF	TGTGCCAGCAGCTTATATGACGAGCAGTACTTC
TRBV4-1	.	.	TRBJ2-2	CASSQEASMETGELFF	TGCGCCAGCAGCCAAGAGGCCAGTATGGAGACCGGGGAGCTGTTTTTT
TRBV11-3	.	.	TRBJ1-3	CASSPDSGNTIYF	TGTGCCAGCAGTCCGGACTCTGGAAACACCATATATTTT
TRBV15	.	.	TRBJ2-2	CATSRDRGGTGELFF	TGTGCCACCAGCAGAGACCGGGGCGGAACCGGGGAGCTGTTTTTT
TRBV2	.	.	TRBJ2-2	CASRMGQTNTGELFF	TGTGCCAGCAGGATGGGACAAACGAACACCGGGGAGCTGTTTTTT
TRBV10-1	TRBD1	.	TRBJ2-5	CASSESRDRETQYF	TGCGCCAGCAGTGAGTCGCGGGACAGGGAGACCCAGTACTTC
TRBV5-6	.	.	TRBJ1-1	CASTSDQAFF	TGTGCCAGCACCTCGGACCAAGCTTTCTTT
TRBV9	.	.	TRBJ2-3	CASSPWGSADTQYF	TGTGCCAGCTCCCCTTGGGGGAGCGCAGATACGCAGTATTTT
TRBV28	.	.	TRBJ2-2	CASSFYPGNTGELFF	TGTGCCAGCAGTTTTTATCCAGGGAACACCGGGGAGCTGTTTTTT
TRBV28	.	.	TRBJ1-4	CASGAPKEATNEKLFF	TGTGCCAGCGGAGCCCCGAAGGAAGCAACTAATGAAAAACTGTTTTTT
TRBV2	.	.	TRBJ2-7	CASRPMGSRDEQYF	TGTGCCAGCAGGCCAATGGGATCGCGCGACGAGCAGTACTTC
TRBV15	TRBD2	.	TRBJ2-3	CATSSGLNSGISDTQYF	TGTGCCACCAGCAGTGGTCTTAATAGCGGGATCTCCGATACGCAGTATTTT
TRBV4-1	TRBD1	.	TRBJ1-5	CASSPTLGQGGNQPQHF	TGCGCCAGCAGCCCGACCTTAGGACAGGGAGGGAATCAGCCCCAGCATTTT
TRBV5-4	.	.	TRBJ2-7	CASSLMGGFEQYF	TGTGCCAGCAGCTTGATGGGGGGCTTCGAGCAGTACTTC
TRBV2	.	.	TRBJ2-1	CASSEDVSHNEQFF	TGTGCCAGCAGTGAAGATGTGAGTCACAATGAGCAGTTCTTC
TRBV19	TRBD1	.	TRBJ2-3	CASRGDRGIGDTQYF	TGTGCCAGTAGGGGGGACAGGGGAATTGGAGATACGCAGTATTTT
TRBV7-2	.	.	TRBJ1-2	CASTLGAFRATNYGYTF	TGTGCCAGCACCCTCGGGGCCTTCCGGGCGACTAACTATGGCTACACCTTC
TRBV5-6	.	.	TRBJ2-7	CASSADAYEQYF	TGTGCCAGCAGCGCGGACGCTTACGAGCAGTACTTC